These 10 T cell receptor beta chains were all obtained from the same sample, sequenced in a study of T-cell reconstitution after alpha-beta-depleted transplantation in children. As it was prepared, the TCRbeta library received unique molecular identifiers. TCRdb analysed the PCR reads with MiXCR anew, one entry per CDR3 protein. The sample lists 200,000 to 250,000 distinct CDR3 sequences, about 11% occurring once. The sample here was PBMCs, taken before TCRalphabeta/CD19-depleted stem cell transplant. These receptors all stem from a child under two years old with acute myeloid leukemia, due to receive a stem cell transplant.

This clonotype was seen many times. This rearrangement joins TRBV4-2 to TRBJ1-1, with a possible D match to TRBD1 (6 bases). Between the trimmed V and J ends, which lost 2 bases and 7 bases, there was a span of 14 bases. The CDR3 length is 14 residues. Germline V gene data show CDR1 as LGHNA and CDR2 as YNFKEQ. CDR3 in amino acids: CASSQKWGAGEAFF. CDR3 DNA: TGTGCCAGCAGCCAAAAATGGGGGGCGGGTGAAGCTTTCTTT.

This clonotype appeared many times. This sequence joins TRBV10-3 and TRBJ2-1; 9 bases agree with TRBD2. The ends lost 7 bases at V and 1 base at J; junction bases unmatched: 2. CDR1 is ENHRY and CDR2 is SYGVKD in the germline V gene. The CDR3 length is 14 residues. CDR3 in DNA: TGTGCCATCACCGCGGGGGGGTCCTACAATGAGCAGTTCTTC. Translation gives CAITAGGSYNEQFF.

This sequence joins TRBV11-3 and TRBJ1-3; a possible D gene is TRBD1 (5 bases). Between the trimmed V and J ends, which lost 2 bases and 3 bases, there was a span of 14 bases. Germline CDR1 reads SGHNT; CDR2 reads YENEEA. This CDR3 has 16 residues. CDR3: CASSLLGLGGGNTIYF. CDR3 nucleotide sequence: TGTGCCAGCAGCTTACTGGGGCTCGGAGGTGGAAACACCATATATTTT.

This clonotype was seen repeatedly, ten times or more. The chain joins TRBV15 to TRBJ1-1; D is unresolved. The germline V and J ends were trimmed by 2 bases and 7 bases, with 8 bases remaining between them. Looked up from germline, CDR1 is LNHNV and CDR2 is YYDKDF (reference sequence). CDR3 size: 12 residues. The CDR3 region has the DNA TGTGCCACCAGCAGACGTCATATTGAAGCTTTCTTT. Amino acid sequence: CATSRRHIEAFF.

About this clonotype: A read error is possible here, since a much larger clone lies one base away. This chain links TRBV7-2 with TRBJ2-7, with D uncertain. The germline V gene has CDR1 SGHTA and CDR2 FQGNSA. This CDR3 has 13 amino acids. V lost 5 bases, J lost 9 bases, and 17 bases lay in between. CDR3: CASSPYMTKGQYF. In DNA, the CDR3 is TGTGCCAGCAGCCCATACATGACAAAGGGGCAGTACTTC.

This clonotype showed up many times. The V call is TRBV20-1, the J call TRBJ2-7; D is uncertain. Germline CDR1 is DFQATT and CDR2 is SNEGSKA (reference sequence). V gave up 6 bases and J gave up 2 bases, with 8 bases separating them. The CDR3 has 11 residues. CDR3 DNA sequence: TGCAGTGCCCTCGACCCCTACGAGCAGTACTTC. Translating it yields CSALDPYEQYF.

This clonotype has ten or more counts. The J gene is TRBJ1-2, the V gene TRBV18, with D perhaps matching TRBD1 (6 bases). The germline CDR1 and CDR2 sequences are KGHSH and LQKENI. There are 13 residues in the CDR3. V was cut by 6 bases and J by 6 bases, with 14 bases left in between. CDR3 DNA: TGTGCCAGCTCCCGCCGGGACAACGATGGCTACACCTTC. Translated: CASSRRDNDGYTF.

Concerning this clonotype itself: The junction differs from germline at one of its ends, possibly a read error. The gene calls are TRBV3-1 and TRBJ1-1; weak D call: TRBD1 (6 bases). CDR1 and CDR2 (germline): LGHDT, YNNKEL (reference sequence). This CDR3 comprises 14 residues. CDR3 residues: CVSSQTDSWTEAFF. CDR3 coding DNA: TGTGTCAGCAGTCAGACGGACAGTTGGACTGAAGCTTTCTTC.

The rearrangement uses TRBV2 and TRBJ2-1; possible D gene TRBD1, 6 bases. Trimming removed 8 bases at V and 9 bases at J, with 29 bases between. CDR3 size: 17 residues. Germline V gene sequence: CDR1 SNHLY, CDR2 FYNNEI. In nucleotides, the CDR3 is TGTGCCAGCCCCCCAGGTAGGACAGTCAGTGGGAGAAGTGAGCAGTTCTTC. Amino acids: CASPPGRTVSGRSEQFF.

This clonotype was recorded many times. This chain connects TRBV12-3 or TRBV12-4 to TRBJ1-1; TRBD1 agrees at 7 bases. The CDR3 has 13 residues. V dropped 7 bases and J dropped 4; count of bases not matched to a gene: 6. The CDR3 is CASTTTGSTEAFF. CDR3 bases: TGTGCCAGCACCACGACAGGGTCCACTGAAGCTTTCTTT.